Included here is one TCR beta chain sequence, with context. Its antigen is undetermined. Other DNA variants within this sample encode the same CDR3. This CDR3 has 11 residues. V was trimmed by 2 bases and J by 5 bases, leaving 3 bases between them. From germline, CDR1 is MNHEY and CDR2 SVGEGT. Produced via immunoSEQ multiplex PCR; TCRdb's table is partial and in-frame only. The sample consists of about 130,000 clones, 92% of them appearing once. These data originate in a study of T cell responses to AZD1222 COVID-19 vaccine. Study findings and constraints: After the peak T cell response, and only then, were repertoires sampled.

This sample comprised peripheral blood, obtained on day 0 of AZD1222 vaccination. The receptor was derived from an adult in good health. The V and J genes are TRBV6-2 or TRBV6-3 and TRBJ2-5, with no clear D. In nucleotides, the CDR3 is TGTGCCAGCAGTTACGGGGAGACCCAGTACTTC. Its translation: CASSYGETQYF.